This TCR beta chain was recovered during a study of cytomegalovirus exposure and HLA in healthy donors. Trimming removed 5 bases from V and 10 bases from J, with 15 bases in between. CDR3 length: 13 residues. CDR1 is SGHVS and CDR2 is FQNEAQ in the germline V gene. With respect to this clone: Its antigen is currently unknown.

The PCR was carried out with 60 Vbeta primers and 13 Jbeta primers. Profiled with immunoSEQ multiplex PCR; TCRdb holds only in-frame clones, not every one. Among approximately 110,000 clones listed, less than 80% were seen once. Study conclusions and caveats: Immune exposure was documented only through CMV serostatus. Accurate prediction of most subjects' HLA-A and HLA-B alleles from TCR beta sequences was reported. Across donors, most TCRs were seen rarely, yet some public ones were widespread. TCR beta V segments were, for the most part, productive about 87% or about 30% of the time in an earlier analysis.

This clonotype originated in a man aged 45-60 years in good health and CMV-seronegative. The chain links TRBV7-8 to TRBJ1-5, with unresolved D. The specimen sequenced was PBMCs. CDR3 DNA sequence: TGTGCCAGCAGCCCCACCCGCGTCGAACCCCAGCATTTT. It codes for CASSPTRVEPQHF.